Listed here are 12 T cell receptor beta chains from one sample, sequenced in a study of T cells in localized non-small cell lung cancer. Produced via immunoSEQ multiplex PCR; TCRdb's table is partial and in-frame only. The table includes around 78,000 clones, 88% detected once. This sample comprised peripheral blood, obtained before any cancer treatment. The source is a woman aged 40-69 years with stage I squamous cell lung carcinoma.

V is TRBV5-8 and J is TRBJ1-2; D gene ambiguous. The CDR3 has 13 residues. Between the trimmed V and J ends, which lost 4 bases and 5 bases, there was a span of 12 bases. CDR1 SGHTS and CDR2 YDEGEE come from the germline V gene. The CDR3 loop is CASSRGPPYGYTF. The CDR3 bases are TGTGCCAGCAGCAGAGGACCGCCGTATGGCTACACCTTC.

This clone was counted only a few times. The chain carries TRBV19 and TRBJ2-1; TRBD1 matches at 9 bases. CDR1 and CDR2 from the germline V gene are LNHDA and SQIVND (reference sequence). The CDR3 spans 15 residues. V dropped 3 bases and J dropped 6; count of bases not matched to a gene: 6. The CDR3 spells CASSIGDRVPNEQFF. Written as DNA, the CDR3 is TGTGCCAGTAGTATTGGGGACAGGGTACCCAATGAGCAGTTCTTC.

On this clone itself: The same CDR3 also results from other DNA sequences found in this sample. The V and J genes are TRBV5-1 and TRBJ1-2; tentatively, D is TRBD1 (6 bases). Germline V gene sequence: CDR1 SGHRS, CDR2 YFSETQ. The V gene lost 0 bases and the J gene lost 4 bases, with 10 bases spanning the gap. This CDR3 comprises 14 residues. The CDR3 reads CASSLEGGGYGYTF. CDR3 in DNA: TGCGCCAGCAGCTTGGAGGGGGGTGGCTATGGCTACACCTTC.

A remark on this clone: The sample carries other DNA sequences with the same CDR3. This rearrangement joins TRBV5-1 to TRBJ1-4, with TRBD1 as a possible D gene (5 bases). This CDR3 comprises 15 residues. V was shortened by 5 bases and J by 0 bases, with 11 bases between the two germline ends. Germline V gene lookup returns CDR1 SGHRS and CDR2 YFSETQ. In DNA, the CDR3 is TGCGCCAGCAGGGAGACAGTTGCAACTAATGAAAAACTGTTTTTT. Translating it yields CASRETVATNEKLFF.

The chain is built from TRBV6-5 and TRBJ1-2; maybe TRBD1 (6 bases). This CDR3 is 15 amino acids long. Trimming took off 2 bases at V and 4 bases at J, with 14 bases between the two ends. Looked up from germline, CDR1 is MNHEY and CDR2 is SVGAGI. The CDR3 bases are TGTGCCAGCAGTTACCATCGGACAGAAGTCTATGGCTACACCTTC. Translating it yields CASSYHRTEVYGYTF.

The chain combines TRBV6-5 with TRBJ1-2; the D gene is possibly TRBD1 (6 bases). V gave up 5 bases and J gave up 7 bases, with 14 bases separating them. This CDR3 has 13 amino acids. Germline V CDR1 and CDR2: MNHEY, SVGAGI. CDR3 coding DNA: TGTGCCAGCAGTCGGTCAGGGGTAGGTGGCTACACCTTC. This translates into CASSRSGVGGYTF.

This rearrangement joins TRBV6-5 to TRBJ1-6; D gene uncertain. V lost 6 bases to trimming and J lost 7 bases, with 10 bases between them. This CDR3 has 13 amino acids. Germline-derived CDR1 and CDR2 are MNHEY and SVGAGI. The CDR3 bases are TGTGCCAGCAGCCTGGGAAACAATTCACCCCTCCACTTT. Translated, it gives CASSLGNNSPLHF.

The chain has TRBV5-1 and TRBJ2-6; 7 bases map to TRBD1. With V trimmed by 3 bases and J by 2 bases, 8 bases remained unmatched. The V gene's germline CDR1 is SGHRS and CDR2 YFSETQ. The CDR3 loop spans 17 amino acids. In nucleotides, the CDR3 is TGCGCCAGCAGCTCGACAGGGTTCGGGGCTGGGGCCAACGTCCTGACTTTC. Its protein is CASSSTGFGAGANVLTF.

The rearrangement uses TRBV6-5 and TRBJ1-2; weak D call: TRBD1 (5 bases). Per the germline V gene, CDR1 is MNHEY and CDR2 is SVGAGI. V was clipped by 7 bases and J by 7 bases, with 16 bases between them. This CDR3 region has 13 residues. In nucleotides, the CDR3 is TGTGCCAGCACCCCGGCCGGGAGGGGTGGCTACACCTTC. Translated: CASTPAGRGGYTF.

This clone was detected only once. At one end the junction does not follow the germline gene, possibly because of a read error. The V call is TRBV14, the J call TRBJ1-2; 7 bases map to TRBD1. The CDR3 has 14 residues. In germline, CDR1 is SGHDN, CDR2 FVKESK. CDR3 residues: CASRPLDREHGHTF. The CDR3 DNA sequence: TGTGCCAGCAGGCCCCTCGACAGGGAACATGGCCACACCTTC.

The gene calls are TRBV7-9 and TRBJ2-2; TRBD2 might be the D (6 bases). Looked up from germline, CDR1 is SEHNR and CDR2 is FQNEAQ (reference sequence). The CDR3 has 15 amino acids. Trimming pared 5 bases from V and 5 bases from J, leaving 15 bases between. The CDR3 nucleotides read TGTGCCAGCAGCCGGGGACTTGATCGGACCGGGGAGCTGTTTTTT. Amino acid sequence: CASSRGLDRTGELFF.

As regards this clone: Other DNA sequences in the same sample also yield this CDR3. The chain links TRBV5-4 to TRBJ2-1; TRBD2 matches 11 bases. V lost 0 bases, J lost 6 bases, and 2 bases stayed unmatched. Looked up from germline, CDR1 is SGHNT and CDR2 is YYREEE (reference sequence). The CDR3 has 15 amino acids. CDR3 residues: CASSLGLAGGNEQFF. The CDR3 region has the DNA TGTGCCAGCAGCTTGGGGCTAGCGGGGGGCAATGAGCAGTTCTTC.